This TCR beta chain is from a study of blood T cell repertoires in COVID-19. As for the study in general: Samples representing acute and convalescent COVID-19 were sourced from the United States, Italy and Spain. PBMCs, B-cell-depleted T cells, or T cells were the source of the cDNA or gDNA that made up the material.

Original data processing: Counts of nucleated cells, estimated from reference gene primer amplification, were obtained. Clones were read by immunoSEQ multiplex PCR, and TCRdb kept only the in-frame ones, dropping some. That table gives V, J and clone size, and the DNA gave D and trimming. Of 150,000 to 200,000 clones listed, around 88% are singletons. With 2 bases removed from V and 2 bases from J, the gap between germline ends came to 25 bases. The germline V gene encodes CDR1 SGHVS and CDR2 FQNEAQ. CDR3 size: 19 residues. The specimen was peripheral blood. The clonotype comes from a human donor in a cohort sampled during active COVID-19. The chain is built from TRBV7-8 and TRBJ2-7, with D tentatively TRBD2 (6 bases). CDR3 DNA sequence: TGTGCCAGCAGCTTAAATCATGCCCTGTCAGGGAGGAAGGCCTACGAGCAGTACTTC. Its translation: CASSLNHALSGRKAYEQYF.